This T cell receptor (beta chain) appears in the sequencing data of a study of blood T cell repertoires in COVID-19. Study summary: Sources were T cells, B-cell-depleted T cells, or PBMCs; the material itself was cDNA or gDNA.

In the original analysis: How many nucleated cells were present was estimated from reference gene primer amplification. Using immunoSEQ multiplex PCR, the repertoire was profiled, and TCRdb retains in-frame clones only, with some absent. The DNA gave D and trimming, while V, J and clone size come from that table. The sample contains some 300,000 clones, approximately 90% of which appear only once. Participant-reported clinical history was the basis for cohort assignment. In Cohort 3, a recovered donor had either two negative PCRs, clearance, or symptom resolution. CDR1 MDHEN and CDR2 SYDVKM come from the germline V gene. This CDR3 is built from 16 residues. Trimming left V 3 bases short and J 0 bases short, with 9 bases between.

This chain links TRBV28 with TRBJ1-6; TRBD1 might be the D (5 bases). Sequenced input: PBMCs or T cells enriched from blood (not recorded which). The TCR sequence derives from a woman aged 40 to 49 who had recovered from COVID-19. CDR3 nucleotide sequence: TGTGCCAGCAGTTTGAGGGACTACTCCTATAATTCACCCCTCCACTTT. Translating gives CASSLRDYSYNSPLHF.